A few counts support the clone carrying this T cell receptor beta chain. Its antigen is currently unknown. Naive, central memory, regulatory and stem cell-like memory cells within the CD4+ compartment were sorted using CD45RO/CCR7/CD25/CD127/CD95/CD27. The entry originates in a study of beta chain features in type 1 diabetes. The CDR3 contains 15 residues. Germline loops: CDR1 MNHEY, CDR2 SVGAGI. J gave up 6 bases and V 6 bases, and 7 bases lay outside the gene matches. Study outcomes and limitations: Compared to healthy donors, patients appeared to have naive, central memory and Treg TCRB repertoires that were more alike.

All of the isolated RNA was reverse transcribed, so expressed TCRB transcripts were sequenced. Using immunoSEQ multiplex PCR, the repertoire was profiled, and TCRdb retains in-frame clones only, with some absent. This sample carries approximately 330,000 clones, approximately 9.9% of them seen once, and the ten largest clones take over 0.015%. The sample was naive CD4+ T cells from blood. The sequence was obtained from a woman aged 25 to 39 in good health. The chain couples TRBV6-5 to TRBJ2-1; 11 bases line up with TRBD2. The CDR3 loop reads CASSQLAGVGNEQFF. CDR3 in DNA: TGTGCCAGCAGCCAACTAGCGGGAGTGGGCAATGAGCAGTTCTTC.